The rows below give T cell receptor beta chains drawn from one sample of a study of blood T cell repertoires in COVID-19. Clones were read by immunoSEQ multiplex PCR, and TCRdb kept only the in-frame ones, dropping some. Among around 190,000 clones listed, 88% were seen once. The specimen was PBMCs or T cells enriched from blood (not recorded which). These receptors came from a woman aged 18 to 35 who had recovered from COVID-19. Both conserved end residues are part of each CDR3. A D gene is named only where the DNA matches it firmly. Expanded clones are given a class, and other clones once, few, many or no size at all.

D gene	V gene	J gene	clone size	CDR3 DNA	CDR3 protein
TRBD2	TRBV5-1	TRBJ2-1	.	TGCGCCAGCAGCTGGGGGGCGGGGGGTATCTATGAGCAGTTCTTC	CASSWGAGGIYEQFF
.	TRBV27	TRBJ1-3	.	TGTGCCAGCAGTTTAACGCGGGAGGAAAACACCATATATTTT	CASSLTREENTIYF
.	TRBV25-1	TRBJ1-2	.	TGTGCCAGCAGTCCGTCAGGGGAAGTTCACTATGGCTACACCTTC	CASSPSGEVHYGYTF
.	TRBV9	TRBJ2-6	.	TGTGCCAGCAGCGTACAGTTATCTGGGGCCAACGTCCTGACTTTC	CASSVQLSGANVLTF
.	TRBV14	TRBJ1-2	.	TGTGCCAGCAGCCAATTTTCAGGGAACTATGGCTACACCTTC	CASSQFSGNYGYTF
.	TRBV27	TRBJ1-1	.	TGTGCCAGCAGTTATGACAGCGGGAAGGAAGCTTTCTTT	CASSYDSGKEAFF
.	TRBV7-8	TRBJ2-3	.	TGTGCCAGCAGCCGAGACCGCGCCACAGATACGCAGTATTTT	CASSRDRATDTQYF
.	TRBV5-1	TRBJ2-1	.	TGCGCCAGCAGCCCGGCGGCAGGGAATGAGCAGTTCTTC	CASSPAAGNEQFF
.	TRBV28	TRBJ2-5	.	TGTGCCACCTACAGGGACGTAGAGACCCAGTACTTC	CATYRDVETQYF
TRBD1	TRBV28	TRBJ1-1	.	TGTGCCAGCAGTGGAAGGGGGCCCGAACTAACTGAAGCTTTCTTT	CASSGRGPELTEAFF
TRBD1	TRBV4-2	TRBJ1-6	.	TGTGCCAGCAGCCAAGATCTGCGACAGGGTAATTCACCCCTCCACTTT	CASSQDLRQGNSPLHF
TRBD1	TRBV9	TRBJ1-1	.	TGTGCCAGCAGCGTGGGACAGGGGCCCTTGGGCACTGAAGCTTTCTTT	CASSVGQGPLGTEAFF
.	TRBV3-1/TRBV3-2	TRBJ1-1	few	TGTGCCAGTTCCAGGGGAAGGGACACTGAAGCTTTCTTT	CASSRGRDTEAFF
.	TRBV9	TRBJ2-2	.	TGTGCCAGCAGCGTTCAACACAATCCGCACACCGGGGAGCTGTTTTTT	CASSVQHNPHTGELFF
TRBD2	TRBV3-1/TRBV3-2	TRBJ2-3	.	TGTGCCAGCAGCCAAACCGTTAACGGGGGGGCCCAAGATACGCAGTATTTT	CASSQTVNGGAQDTQYF
.	TRBV19	TRBJ2-1	.	TGTGCCAGTAGTATTTCTATGGACAATGAGCAGTTCTTC	CASSISMDNEQFF
.	TRBV28	TRBJ2-1	.	TGTGCCAGCAGTGTCAGGGGAAGTGAGCAGTTCTTC	CASSVRGSEQFF
.	TRBV30	TRBJ1-2	.	TGTGCCTGGAGTGCCCAGGGGAGTGGCTACACCTTC	CAWSAQGSGYTF
TRBD2	TRBV6-1	TRBJ2-1	medium-sized	TGTGCCAGCAGTGAACTAGCGGGGTCCTACAATGAGCAGTTCTTC	CASSELAGSYNEQFF
TRBD2	TRBV2	TRBJ2-7	.	TGTGCCTCCCTGACTAGCGGGGCGCACTACGAGCAGTACTTC	CASLTSGAHYEQYF
.	TRBV4-2	TRBJ2-7	.	TGTGCCAGCAGCCAAGATTTGGCTCTTGAGCAGTACTTC	CASSQDLALEQYF
.	TRBV7-7	TRBJ2-3	.	TGTGCTAGCAGCTTAGGTAACGGGGTTAGCACAGATACGCAGTATTTT	CASSLGNGVSTDTQYF
TRBD1	TRBV5-1	TRBJ2-7	.	TGCGCCAGCAGATTTGACAGGGGGCGGTACGAGCAGTACTTC	CASRFDRGRYEQYF
TRBD1	TRBV28	TRBJ2-5	.	TGTGCCAGCAGCCCACAGGGGGCTGGTAAGACCCAGTACTTC	CASSPQGAGKTQYF
.	TRBV15	TRBJ1-3	.	TGTGCCACCCGACTCTTCTCTGGAAACACCATATATTTT	CATRLFSGNTIYF
.	TRBV11-2	TRBJ2-2	.	TGTGCCAGCAGTCAGACGGCCGGGGTCCTCACCGGGGAGCTGTTTTTT	CASSQTAGVLTGELFF
.	TRBV30	TRBJ1-6	.	TGTGCCTGGGACCAGATGAATTCACCCCTCCACTTT	CAWDQMNSPLHF
.	TRBV7-9	TRBJ1-2	once	TGTGCCAGCAGCTTGGCGGAACAGGGAGTCGATGGGAGATCGGGCTACACCTTC	CASSLAEQGVDGRSGYTF
TRBD2	TRBV27	TRBJ2-1	once	TGTGCCAGCAGTTTATACGCTAGCGGACCCTACAATGAGCAGTTCTTC	CASSLYASGPYNEQFF
.	TRBV5-1	TRBJ1-2	.	TGCGCCAGCAGCTCAACTCAGCGGCCCTATGGCTACACCTTC	CASSSTQRPYGYTF
.	TRBV5-1	TRBJ2-5	.	TGCGCCAGCAGTCCGGACAGTGGGGAGACCCAGTACTTC	CASSPDSGETQYF
.	TRBV6-2/TRBV6-3	TRBJ2-7	.	TGTGCCAGCAGTTTTACAGCAGTCTACGAGCAGTACTTC	CASSFTAVYEQYF
TRBD1	TRBV19	TRBJ1-1	once	TGTGCCAGTAGCCCGACTCTACAGGGGGGCACTGAAGCTTTCTTT	CASSPTLQGGTEAFF
TRBD1	TRBV5-1	TRBJ1-4	.	TGCGCCAGCAGCTCGGGACAGTCAGATGAAAAACTGTTTTTT	CASSSGQSDEKLFF
.	TRBV19	TRBJ1-4	.	TGTGCCAGTAGTATAGGGCAGGCACCTAATGAAAAACTGTTTTTT	CASSIGQAPNEKLFF
.	TRBV5-1	TRBJ1-4	.	TGCGCCAGCAGCTTATTACAGTCCGAGGGAAAACTGTTTTTT	CASSLLQSEGKLFF
TRBD1	TRBV6-1	TRBJ1-5	.	TGTGCCAGCAGTGAAGGGGGACAGGGTTCCCAGCATTTT	CASSEGGQGSQHF
.	TRBV28	TRBJ1-4	few	TGTGCCAGCAGTTCCTGGCGAACAGCAACTAATGAAAAACTGTTTTTT	CASSSWRTATNEKLFF
TRBD1	TRBV6-5	TRBJ1-6	.	TGTGCCAGCAGGGCCGGGACAGTTGGTTCACCCCTCCACTTT	CASRAGTVGSPLHF
.	TRBV30	TRBJ2-7	.	TGTGCCTGGAGTGTCCGGCGACAGGAACCCGAGCAGTACTTC	CAWSVRRQEPEQYF
TRBD2	TRBV5-8	TRBJ2-1	.	TGTGCCAGCAGTGACGGGGGGAGCTCCTACAATGAGCAGTTCTTC	CASSDGGSSYNEQFF
.	TRBV19	TRBJ1-2	.	TGTGCCACCTTCCGACAGCAGGGCTACACCTTC	CATFRQQGYTF
.	TRBV2	TRBJ2-7	.	TGTGCCAGCAGCGATATGGGACAAAGTTCCTACGAGCAGTACTTC	CASSDMGQSSYEQYF
.	TRBV27	TRBJ2-7	.	TGTGCCAGCAGTTTAAGCGGATACTCCTACGAGCAGTACTTC	CASSLSGYSYEQYF
TRBD2	TRBV11-2	TRBJ2-7	.	TGTGCCAGCAGCTCCCGAGGACTAGCGGGAGGGAAATTCGCGCAGTACTTC	CASSSRGLAGGKFAQYF